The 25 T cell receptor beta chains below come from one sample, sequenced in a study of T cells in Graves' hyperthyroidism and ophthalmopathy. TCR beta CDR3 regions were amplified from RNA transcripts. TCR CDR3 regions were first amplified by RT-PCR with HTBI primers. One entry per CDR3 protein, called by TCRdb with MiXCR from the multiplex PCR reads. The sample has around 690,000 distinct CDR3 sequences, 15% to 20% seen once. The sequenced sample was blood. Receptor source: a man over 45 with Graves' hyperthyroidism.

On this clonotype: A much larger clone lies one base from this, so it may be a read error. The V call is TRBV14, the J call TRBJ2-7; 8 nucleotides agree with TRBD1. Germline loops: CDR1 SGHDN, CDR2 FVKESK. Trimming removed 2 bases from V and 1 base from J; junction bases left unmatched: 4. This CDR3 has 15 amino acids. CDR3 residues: CASSQLQGASYEQYF. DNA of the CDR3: TGTGCCAGCAGCCAACTGCAGGGGGCGTCCTACGAGCAGTACTTC.

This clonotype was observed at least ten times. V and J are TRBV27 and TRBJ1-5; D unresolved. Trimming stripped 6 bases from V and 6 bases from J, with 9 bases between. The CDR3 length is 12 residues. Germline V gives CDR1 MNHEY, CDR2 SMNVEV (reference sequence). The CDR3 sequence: CASSARGQPQHF. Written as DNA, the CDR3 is TGTGCCAGCAGCGCACGAGGTCAGCCCCAGCATTTT.

The CDR3 DNA is TGTGCCAGCTCACCGCCTACTAGAGGGGGCTACAATGAGCAGTTCTTC. Protein: CASSPPTRGGYNEQFF. The chain carries TRBV18 and TRBJ2-1; maybe TRBD1 (6 bases). The CDR3 runs to 16 residues. CDR1 and CDR2 (germline): KGHSH, LQKENI. V lost 3 bases and J lost 3, with 15 bases in between.

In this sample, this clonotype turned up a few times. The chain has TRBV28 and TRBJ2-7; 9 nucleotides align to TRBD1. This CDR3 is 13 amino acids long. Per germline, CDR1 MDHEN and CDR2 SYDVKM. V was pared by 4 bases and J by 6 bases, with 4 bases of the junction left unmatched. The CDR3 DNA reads TGTGCCAGCAGTTCCTGGACAGGGGCCGAGCAGTACTTC. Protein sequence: CASSSWTGAEQYF.

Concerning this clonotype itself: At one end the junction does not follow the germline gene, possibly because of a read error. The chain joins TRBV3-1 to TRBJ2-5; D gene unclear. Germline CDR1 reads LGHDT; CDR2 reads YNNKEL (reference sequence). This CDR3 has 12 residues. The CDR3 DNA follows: TGTGCCAGCAGCCAAGATCGAGCCACACGGGACTTC. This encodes CASSQDRATRDF.

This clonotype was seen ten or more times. CDR3 DNA: TGTGCCAGCAGCCAGGGGACTACCAGCACAGATACGCAGTATTTT. Amino acid sequence: CASSQGTTSTDTQYF. The chain has TRBV7-2 and TRBJ2-3; weak D call: TRBD2 (7 bases). CDR3 length: 15 amino acids. Germline values: CDR1 SGHTA, CDR2 FQGNSA. Trimming left V 5 bases short and J 0 bases short, with 12 bases between.

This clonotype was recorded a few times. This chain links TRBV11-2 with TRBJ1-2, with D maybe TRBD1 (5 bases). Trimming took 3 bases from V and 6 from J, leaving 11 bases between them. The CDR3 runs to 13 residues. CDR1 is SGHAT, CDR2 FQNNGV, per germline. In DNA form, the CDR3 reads TGTGCCAGCAGCTTGAAAGGGGCGGATGGCTACACCTTC. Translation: CASSLKGADGYTF.

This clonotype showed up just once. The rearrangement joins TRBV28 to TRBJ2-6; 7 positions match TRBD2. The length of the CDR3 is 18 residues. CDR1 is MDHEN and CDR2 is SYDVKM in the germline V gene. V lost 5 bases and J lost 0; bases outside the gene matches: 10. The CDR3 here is CASSPWEGTNSGANVLTF. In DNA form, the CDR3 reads TGTGCCAGCAGTCCTTGGGAGGGGACGAACTCTGGGGCCAACGTCCTGACTTTC.

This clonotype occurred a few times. The CDR3: CSAAPIGSGSPYEQFF. Written as DNA, the CDR3 is TGCAGTGCAGCCCCCATAGGAAGCGGGAGCCCCTATGAGCAGTTCTTC. The chain is built from TRBV20-1 and TRBJ2-1, with TRBD2 identical over 8 bases. V trimming: 6 bases; J trimming: 8 bases; junction bases outside the gene matches: 18. The CDR3 runs to 16 residues. From germline, CDR1 is DFQATT and CDR2 SNEGSKA (reference sequence).

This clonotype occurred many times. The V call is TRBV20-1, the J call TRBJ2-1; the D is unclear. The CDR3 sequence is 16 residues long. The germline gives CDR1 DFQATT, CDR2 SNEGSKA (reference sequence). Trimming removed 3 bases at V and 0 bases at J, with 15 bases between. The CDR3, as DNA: TGCAGTGCTAGGATTTCGGCGGATAGCTCCTACAATGAGCAGTTCTTC. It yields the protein CSARISADSSYNEQFF.

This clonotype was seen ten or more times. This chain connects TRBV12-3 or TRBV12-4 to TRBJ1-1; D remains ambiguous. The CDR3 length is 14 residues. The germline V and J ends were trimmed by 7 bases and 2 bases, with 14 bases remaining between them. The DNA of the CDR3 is TGTGCCAGCACCACCGAGAAAGCAAACACTGAAGCTTTCTTT. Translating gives CASTTEKANTEAFF.

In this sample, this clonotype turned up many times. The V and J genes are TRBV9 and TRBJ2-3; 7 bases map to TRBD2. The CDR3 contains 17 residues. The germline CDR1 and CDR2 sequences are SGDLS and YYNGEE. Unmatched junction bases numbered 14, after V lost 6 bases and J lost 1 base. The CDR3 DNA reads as TGTGCCAGCAACCCCAACCCGGGGAGGGACGGCACAGATACGCAGTATTTT. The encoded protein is CASNPNPGRDGTDTQYF.

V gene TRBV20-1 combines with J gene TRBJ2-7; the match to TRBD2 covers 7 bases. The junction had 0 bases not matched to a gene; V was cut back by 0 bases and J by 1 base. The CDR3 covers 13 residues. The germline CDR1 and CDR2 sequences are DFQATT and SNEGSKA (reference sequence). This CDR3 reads CSARERGSYEQYF. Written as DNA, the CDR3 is TGCAGTGCTAGAGAGCGGGGGTCCTACGAGCAGTACTTC.

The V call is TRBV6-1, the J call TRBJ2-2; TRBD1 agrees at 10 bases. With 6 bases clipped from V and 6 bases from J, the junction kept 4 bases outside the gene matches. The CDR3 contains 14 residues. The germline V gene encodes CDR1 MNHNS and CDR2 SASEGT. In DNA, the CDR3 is TGTGCCAGCAGGGGGACAGGGGTCCCCGGGGAGCTGTTTTTT. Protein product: CASRGTGVPGELFF.

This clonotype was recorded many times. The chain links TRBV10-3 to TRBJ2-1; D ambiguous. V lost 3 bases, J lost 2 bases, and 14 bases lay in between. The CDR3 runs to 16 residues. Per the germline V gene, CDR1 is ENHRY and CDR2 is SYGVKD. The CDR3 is CAISEGEPRAYNEQFF. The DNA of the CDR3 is TGTGCCATCAGTGAAGGAGAACCGCGCGCCTACAATGAGCAGTTCTTC.

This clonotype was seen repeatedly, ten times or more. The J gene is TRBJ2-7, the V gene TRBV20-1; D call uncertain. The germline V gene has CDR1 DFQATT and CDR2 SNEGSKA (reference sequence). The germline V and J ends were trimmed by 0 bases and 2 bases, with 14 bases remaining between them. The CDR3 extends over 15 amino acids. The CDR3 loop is CSARDRFLGAYEQYF. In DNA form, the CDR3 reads TGCAGTGCTAGAGATCGGTTTCTAGGAGCCTACGAGCAGTACTTC.

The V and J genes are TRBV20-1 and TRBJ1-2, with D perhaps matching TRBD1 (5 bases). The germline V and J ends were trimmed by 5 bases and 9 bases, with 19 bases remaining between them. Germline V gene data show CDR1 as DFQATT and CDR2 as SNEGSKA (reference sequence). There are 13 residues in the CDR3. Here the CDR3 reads CSAEGSSLESYTF. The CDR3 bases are TGCAGTGCTGAGGGGTCTTCCCTTGAAAGCTACACCTTC.

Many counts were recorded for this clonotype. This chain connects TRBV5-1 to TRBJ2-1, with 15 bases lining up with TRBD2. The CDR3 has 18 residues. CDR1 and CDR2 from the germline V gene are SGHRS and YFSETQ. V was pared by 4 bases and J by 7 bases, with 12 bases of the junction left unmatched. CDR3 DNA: TGCGCCAGCAGCGCCGGGACTAGCGGGAGGCAACTTTATAATGAGCAGTTCTTC. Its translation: CASSAGTSGRQLYNEQFF. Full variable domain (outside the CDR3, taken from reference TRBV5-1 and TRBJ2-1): KAGVTQTPRYLIKTRGQQVTLSCSPISGHRSVSWYQQTPGQGLQFLFEYFSETQRNKGNFPGRFSGRQFSNSRSEMNVSTLELGDSALYLCASSAGTSGRQLYNEQFFGPGTRLTVL.

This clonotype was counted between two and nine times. CDR3 in amino acids: CASSFPPGNQPQHF. The CDR3 nucleotides are TGTGCCAGCAGTTTCCCCCCGGGGAATCAGCCCCAGCATTTT. This chain uses TRBV28 with TRBJ1-5; D gene ambiguous. Trimming cost V 3 bases and J 4 bases, with 10 bases left between them. Looked up from germline, CDR1 is MDHEN and CDR2 is SYDVKM. This CDR3 is built from 14 residues. Full variable domain (outside the CDR3, taken from reference TRBV28 and TRBJ1-5): DVKVTQSSRYLVKRTGEKVFLECVQDMDHENMFWYRQDPGLGLRLIYFSYDVKMKEKGDIPEGYSVSREKKERFSLILESASTNQTSMYLCASSFPPGNQPQHFGDGTRLSIL.

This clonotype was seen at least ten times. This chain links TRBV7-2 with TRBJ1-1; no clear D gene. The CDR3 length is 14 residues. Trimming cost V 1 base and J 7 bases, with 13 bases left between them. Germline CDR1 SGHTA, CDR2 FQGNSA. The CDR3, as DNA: TGTGCCAGCAGCTTAGGAGGATCGGTGAATGAAGCTTTCTTT. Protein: CASSLGGSVNEAFF.

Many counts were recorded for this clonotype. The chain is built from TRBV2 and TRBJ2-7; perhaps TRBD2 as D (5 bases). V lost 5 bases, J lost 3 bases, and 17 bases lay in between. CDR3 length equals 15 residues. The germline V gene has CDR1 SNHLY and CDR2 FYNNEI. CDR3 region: CASSPRLIPYYEQYF. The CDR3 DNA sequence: TGTGCCAGCAGTCCCAGACTAATACCCTACTACGAGCAGTACTTC.

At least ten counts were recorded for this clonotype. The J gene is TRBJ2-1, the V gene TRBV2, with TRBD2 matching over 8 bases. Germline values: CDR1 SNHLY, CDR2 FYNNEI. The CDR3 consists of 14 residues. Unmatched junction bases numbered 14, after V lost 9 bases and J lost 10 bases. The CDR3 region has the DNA TGTGCCAGGAGGGAGGGTAGCGGGACGACAGAGCAGTTCTTC. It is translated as CARREGSGTTEQFF.

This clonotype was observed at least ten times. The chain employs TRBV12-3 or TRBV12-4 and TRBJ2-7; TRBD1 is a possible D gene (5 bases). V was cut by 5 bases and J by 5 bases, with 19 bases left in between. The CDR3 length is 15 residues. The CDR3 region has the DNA TGTGCCAGCAGTCCGAGAACCCCAGGGATTAACGAGCAGTACTTC. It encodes CASSPRTPGINEQYF.

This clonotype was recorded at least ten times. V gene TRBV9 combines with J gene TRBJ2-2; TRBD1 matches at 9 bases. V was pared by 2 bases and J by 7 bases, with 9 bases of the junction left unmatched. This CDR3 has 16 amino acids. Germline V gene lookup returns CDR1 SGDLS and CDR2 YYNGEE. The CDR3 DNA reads TGTGCCAGCAGCGTTCGGGACAGGGACGAAAGCGGGGAGCTGTTTTTT. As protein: CASSVRDRDESGELFF.

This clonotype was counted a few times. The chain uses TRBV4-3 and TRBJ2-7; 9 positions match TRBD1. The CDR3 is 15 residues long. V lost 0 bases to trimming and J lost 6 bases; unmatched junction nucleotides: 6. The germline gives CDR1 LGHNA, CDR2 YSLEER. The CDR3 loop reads CASSQDGGTGPEQYF. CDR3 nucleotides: TGCGCCAGCAGCCAAGATGGAGGGACAGGGCCCGAGCAGTACTTC.